This passage covers 26 T cell receptor beta chains from one sample sequenced in a study of OX40 agonist ivuxolimab in advanced cancers. Repertoires were generated with immunoSEQ multiplex PCR, while TCRdb's copy carries only in-frame clones and drops some. The repertoire consists of about 20,000 clones, with around 81% occurring once and the leading ten covering 40% to 45%. This specimen was CD4+ or CD8+ T cells sorted from blood, taken in a trial of the OX40 agonist ivuxolimab. These TCRs come from an adult with an advanced solid tumor such as melanoma, head and neck, liver or kidney cancer.

The chain couples TRBV7-2 to TRBJ1-6; D is undetermined. The CDR3 is 16 amino acids. Trimming left V 2 bases short and J 4 bases short, with 12 bases between. CDR1 is SGHTA and CDR2 is FQGNSA in the germline V gene. The CDR3 nucleotides read TGTGCCAGCAGCTTATTGGCAGTCTTTTATAATTCACCCCTCCACTTT. Its translation is CASSLLAVFYNSPLHF.

The chain links TRBV12-5 to TRBJ1-4; D unresolved. Germline values: CDR1 LGHNT, CDR2 FRNRAP. Deletions cut 3 bases from V and 5 bases from J, with 7 bases between. This CDR3 region has 13 residues. The CDR3 bases are TGTGCTAGTGGTTTTGGGCGGAATGAAAAACTGTTTTTT. Its protein product is CASGFGRNEKLFF. The variable domain in full, completed from reference TRBV12-5 and TRBJ1-4, reads DARVTQTPRHKVTEMGQEVTMRCQPILGHNTVFWYRQTMMQGLELLAYFRNRAPLDDSGMPKDRFSAEMPDATLATLKIQPSEPRDSAVYFCASGFGRNEKLFFGSGTQLSVL.

The chain employs TRBV30 and TRBJ2-7; no definite D call. The germline gives CDR1 GTSNPN, CDR2 SVGIG (reference sequence). The V end was cut by 2 bases, the J end by 6 bases, with 11 bases between. There are 12 residues in the CDR3. DNA for the CDR3: TGTGCCTGGAGTTGGACGAGTAGCGAGCAGTACTTC. This gives the protein CAWSWTSSEQYF.

This chain links TRBV6-6 with TRBJ2-7; 9 bases align to TRBD1. The CDR3 loop spans 13 amino acids. Per the germline V gene, CDR1 is MNHNY and CDR2 is SVGAGI (reference sequence). The V gene end was trimmed by 8 bases and the J gene end by 4 bases; junction bases not matched to a gene: 6. CDR3: CASSQGAVYEQYF. The CDR3 coding sequence is TGTGCCAGCTCACAGGGGGCGGTTTACGAGCAGTACTTC.

Here the CDR3 reads CASSPERDTGELFF. The CDR3 DNA reads as TGTGCCAGCAGTCCCGAGCGAGACACCGGGGAGCTGTTTTTT. V is TRBV7-3 and J is TRBJ2-2; D is unclear. The length of the CDR3 is 14 residues. Trimming took 6 bases from V and 3 from J, leaving 11 bases between them. CDR1 is SGHTA and CDR2 is FQGTGA in the germline V gene.

The rearrangement uses TRBV7-8 and TRBJ1-2; 7 bases map to TRBD1. V dropped 5 bases and J dropped 2; count of bases not matched to a gene: 2. This CDR3 has 13 amino acids. Germline CDR1 and CDR2: SGHVS and FQNEAQ. CDR3 in amino acids: CASSGGQNYGYTF. DNA for the CDR3: TGTGCCAGCAGCGGGGGACAGAACTATGGCTACACCTTC.

This clone was detected only once. The rearrangement uses TRBV2 and TRBJ2-5; 11 bases are shared with TRBD2. The CDR3 runs to 15 residues. The germline gives CDR1 SNHLY, CDR2 FYNNEI. J gave up 9 bases and V 7 bases, and 13 bases lay outside the gene matches. CDR3 DNA: TGTGCCAGCATACCGGGACTAGCGGCCCCGGGGGCCCAGTACTTC. It specifies CASIPGLAAPGAQYF.

The rearrangement uses TRBV4-1 and TRBJ2-3; D not certain. Germline V lookup: CDR1 MGHRA, CDR2 YSYEKL. The CDR3 has 13 amino acids. Trimming took 2 bases from V and 3 from J, leaving 6 bases between them. This CDR3 reads CASSQSRTDTQYF. The CDR3 DNA sequence: TGCGCCAGCAGCCAATCGCGAACAGATACGCAGTATTTT.

This clone ranks as medium-sized (0.01 to 0.1%). The V gene is TRBV27, the J gene TRBJ2-7, with D perhaps TRBD2 (6 bases). CDR3 length equals 15 residues. Germline V gene lookup returns CDR1 MNHEY and CDR2 SMNVEV (reference sequence). Trimming pared 0 bases from V and 7 bases from J, leaving 16 bases between. The CDR3 sequence is CASSLSGTGVGEQYF. For the CDR3, the DNA is TGTGCCAGCAGTTTATCCGGAACGGGGGTGGGAGAGCAGTACTTC.

The rearrangement uses TRBV2 and TRBJ2-7; 11 bases match TRBD2. The V gene end was trimmed by 9 bases and the J gene end by 4 bases; junction bases not matched to a gene: 5. Germline V gene data show CDR1 as SNHLY and CDR2 as FYNNEI. The CDR3 contains 13 residues. The CDR3: CASTSGGYYEQYF. CDR3 DNA sequence: TGTGCCAGTACTAGCGGGGGATATTACGAGCAGTACTTC.

About this clone itself: Sequence at one end of the junction differs from germline and may be a read error. The chain uses TRBV5-4 and TRBJ2-7, with a tentative D call TRBD2 (5 bases). The germline gives CDR1 SGHNT, CDR2 YYREEE (reference sequence). The CDR3 loop spans 15 amino acids. Here the CDR3 DNA reads TGCGCCAGCAGCCAAGATTGGTACGGGACCTACGAGCAGTACTTC. Translating it yields CASSQDWYGTYEQYF.

The chain uses TRBV27 and TRBJ2-7; 9 bases align to TRBD2. The CDR3 is made up of 14 amino acids. CDR1 MNHEY and CDR2 SMNVEV come from the germline V gene (reference sequence). The V and J ends lost 11 bases and 3 bases, in that order; junction bases with no gene match: 11. CDR3 loop: CARQGLAGHYEQYF. In nucleotides, the CDR3 is TGTGCCCGCCAAGGTCTAGCGGGGCACTACGAGCAGTACTTC.

This clone appeared a few times. The chain recombines TRBV9 with TRBJ2-7; D is uncertain. The CDR3 covers 13 residues. The V end lost 5 bases, the J end lost 6 bases, and 15 bases lay between the germline ends. CDR1 and CDR2 (germline): SGDLS, YYNGEE. The CDR3 loop is CASRDHSSGEQYF. In DNA, the CDR3 is TGTGCCAGCAGGGATCATTCCTCAGGCGAGCAGTACTTC.

The V and J genes are TRBV5-1 and TRBJ2-7; D gene ambiguous. V was shortened by 0 bases and J by 0 bases, with 10 bases between the two germline ends. Germline CDR1 and CDR2: SGHRS and YFSETQ. This CDR3 region has 15 residues. As DNA, the CDR3 is TGCGCCAGCAGCTTGGGAGTAGGACCCTCCTACGAGCAGTACTTC. Protein: CASSLGVGPSYEQYF.

The CDR3 sequence: CASSLEWDTQYF. The CDR3 DNA reads TGTGCCAGCAGTTTAGAGTGGGATACGCAGTATTTT. The rearrangement links TRBV28 to TRBJ2-3, with unresolved D. Trimming shortened V by 2 bases and J by 6 bases, and 6 bases separated the two germline ends. Germline assignment: CDR1 MDHEN and CDR2 SYDVKM. The CDR3 length is 12 residues.

V and J are TRBV6-6 and TRBJ1-4, with D possibly being TRBD1 (5 bases). The CDR3 is 16 residues long. V lost 5 bases and J lost 4, with 17 bases in between. Germline CDR1 is MNHNY and CDR2 is SVGAGI (reference sequence). The CDR3 bases are TGTGCCAGCAGTCCCGGTTTCGGGGCTTATAATGAAAAACTGTTTTTT. Encoded protein: CASSPGFGAYNEKLFF.

In its sample, this clone ranks as large. This rearrangement joins TRBV15 to TRBJ2-1; 10 bases agree with TRBD2. From germline, CDR1 is LNHNV and CDR2 YYDKDF (reference sequence). Trimming cost V 0 bases and J 8 bases; bases outside gene matches: 10. This CDR3 is 17 amino acids long. The CDR3 DNA is TGTGCCACCAGCAGAGATAGCGGGGGGCTTGATGGGGATGAGCAGTTCTTC. Translating it yields CATSRDSGGLDGDEQFF.

The V gene is TRBV5-4, the J gene TRBJ1-1; a possible D gene is TRBD1 (5 bases). The CDR3 is made up of 16 amino acids. Per germline, CDR1 SGHNT and CDR2 YYREEE (reference sequence). Trimming left V 5 bases short and J 2 bases short, with 19 bases between. CDR3 nucleotide sequence: TGTGCCAGCAGTGTTGTCCCGAGGGGTGGTAACACTGAAGCTTTCTTT. Residues: CASSVVPRGGNTEAFF. The full variable domain, with the rest looked up from reference TRBV5-4 and TRBJ1-1, is ETGVTQSPTHLIKTRGQQVTLRCSSQSGHNTVSWYQQALGQGPQFIFQYYREEENGRGNFPPRFSGLQFPNYSSELNVNALELDDSALYLCASSVVPRGGNTEAFFGQGTRLTVV.

The V call is TRBV7-2, the J call TRBJ2-7; no clear D. This CDR3 has 13 amino acids. Germline V gives CDR1 SGHTA, CDR2 FQGNSA. Trimming left V 5 bases short and J 5 bases short, with 13 bases between. The CDR3 nucleotides read TGTGCCAGCAGCCCCGCTTGGTTGGACGAGCAGTACTTC. Amino acids: CASSPAWLDEQYF.

The rearrangement links TRBV9 to TRBJ2-7; D is ambiguous. CDR1 and CDR2 from the germline V gene are SGDLS and YYNGEE. The CDR3 runs to 13 residues. V was pared by 4 bases and J by 1 base, with 9 bases between. CDR3 nucleotide sequence: TGTGCCAGCAGCAAAAGTTTATCCTACGAGCAGTACTTC. Protein product: CASSKSLSYEQYF.

The rearrangement links TRBV7-9 to TRBJ1-4; D ambiguous. There are 14 residues in the CDR3. The V end lost 3 bases, the J end lost 7 bases, and 12 bases lay between the germline ends. Germline V gene lookup returns CDR1 SEHNR and CDR2 FQNEAQ (reference sequence). In DNA, the CDR3 is TGTGCCAGCAGCTTGGGCCCTGGGCCTGAAAAACTGTTTTTT. The encoded protein is CASSLGPGPEKLFF.

V gene TRBV7-8 combines with J gene TRBJ1-2; D is possibly TRBD1 (5 bases). V lost 2 bases to trimming and J lost 2 bases, with 9 bases between them. The CDR3 extends over 14 amino acids. The V gene's germline CDR1 is SGHVS and CDR2 FQNEAQ. The CDR3 spells CASSLYEGNYGYTF. CDR3 nucleotides: TGTGCCAGCAGCTTATATGAGGGGAACTATGGCTACACCTTC.

The chain couples TRBV10-2 to TRBJ2-3, with D maybe TRBD2 (7 bases). The germline CDR1 and CDR2 sequences are WSHSY and SAAADI. Trimming took 4 bases from V and 4 from J, leaving 12 bases between them. This CDR3 has 14 residues. CDR3 loop: CASSVGGAADTQYF. Here the CDR3 DNA reads TGCGCCAGCAGTGTAGGGGGGGCAGCAGATACGCAGTATTTT.

In nucleotides, the CDR3 is TGTGCCAGCAGTTTTACAACAGGGCTGAATGGCTACACCTTC. Its protein is CASSFTTGLNGYTF. The V gene is TRBV7-9, the J gene TRBJ1-2; D may be TRBD1 (6 bases). V was pared by 6 bases and J by 6 bases, with 17 bases between. This CDR3 is built from 14 residues. Germline V CDR1 and CDR2: SEHNR, FQNEAQ (reference sequence).

The CDR3 is CASSLHRDDHEQYF. The DNA for the CDR3 is TGTGCCAGCAGTTTACACAGGGACGACCACGAGCAGTACTTC. The rearrangement joins TRBV27 to TRBJ2-7; the D gene is possibly TRBD1 (6 bases). In germline, CDR1 is MNHEY, CDR2 SMNVEV (reference sequence). The V end was cut by 2 bases, the J end by 5 bases, with 13 bases between. CDR3 length: 14 residues.

The gene calls are TRBV28 and TRBJ2-5, with a tentative D call TRBD2 (5 bases). Germline loops: CDR1 MDHEN, CDR2 SYDVKM. Trimming removed 6 bases at V and 5 bases at J, with 16 bases between. This CDR3 spans 14 amino acids. This chain's CDR3 is CASRELGLGETQYF. CDR3 in DNA: TGTGCCAGCAGGGAACTAGGATTGGGGGAGACCCAGTACTTC.